This T cell receptor (beta chain) was captured in a study of cytomegalovirus exposure and HLA in healthy donors. With respect to this clone: Its antigen is unknown.

Study-wide points: The study found most TCR sequences rare, yet found some public TCRs in many donors. A later analysis reported that several of the most significant clusters appeared to be linked to common viral pathogens, among them Epstein-Barr virus. In a later analysis, a missense DCLRE1C variant was linked to TCR beta V- and J-gene trimming. Among CMV-associated TCR beta chains, most appeared HLA-restricted in a later analysis.

Amplification used 60 Vbeta primers and 13 Jbeta primers. Using immunoSEQ multiplex PCR, the repertoire was profiled, and TCRdb retains in-frame clones only, with some absent. In the table there are a few hundred thousand clones, around 90% of which are singletons. V lost 4 bases to trimming and J lost 3 bases; unmatched junction nucleotides: 9. The CDR3 extends over 15 amino acids. Germline assignment: CDR1 SGHRS and CDR2 YFSETQ. The sequenced material came from PBMCs. The chain couples TRBV5-1 to TRBJ2-7; 8 bases align to TRBD1. This clonotype was obtained from a girl aged 2-10 years in good health and CMV-seronegative. The CDR3 region is CASSPGQGGNYEQYF. CDR3 coding DNA: TGCGCCAGCAGCCCTGGACAGGGCGGGAACTACGAGCAGTACTTC.